Following are 11 T cell receptor beta chains from one sample sequenced in a study of shared clonotypes between healthy human individuals. Repertoires were generated with immunoSEQ multiplex PCR, while TCRdb's copy carries only in-frame clones and drops some. Of just over 2,000,000 clones in the sample, 85% to 95% were seen once. Sequencing used naive CD4+ T cells sorted from blood. Indicated subset: CD45RA+ positively selected. Source of these receptors: a man aged 18 to 29 in good health.

This chain uses TRBV25-1 with TRBJ2-7; D unclear. V was pared by 6 bases and J by 0 bases, with 12 bases between. Germline V gene lookup returns CDR1 MGHDK and CDR2 SYGVNS. The CDR3 consists of 14 residues. The CDR3, as DNA: TGTGCCAGCAGGAGTGGTTGGAGCTCCTACGAGCAGTACTTC. Its protein product is CASRSGWSSYEQYF.

For this clone: Other DNA sequences from this sample encode an identical CDR3 as well. The genes are TRBV10-3 and TRBJ1-5; D uncertain. Per the germline V gene, CDR1 is ENHRY and CDR2 is SYGVKD. The CDR3 contains 12 residues. V dropped 3 bases and J dropped 7 bases, with 7 bases sitting between them. CDR3 sequence: CAISDGDQPQHF. CDR3 DNA: TGTGCCATCAGTGATGGAGACCAGCCCCAGCATTTT.

This clone turned up a few times. The genes are TRBV5-1 and TRBJ1-2; no clear D gene. The CDR3 contains 13 residues. Germline-derived CDR1 and CDR2 are SGHRS and YFSETQ. V was clipped by 1 base and J by 7 bases, with 11 bases between them. The DNA of the CDR3 is TGCGCCAGCAGCTTGTTTGTCGGCTTTGGCTACACCTTC. Translated, it gives CASSLFVGFGYTF.

This chain uses TRBV18 with TRBJ2-5; D is perhaps TRBD1 or TRBD2 (5 bases each). This CDR3 is built from 15 residues. Germline-derived CDR1 and CDR2 are KGHSH and LQKENI. Trimming removed 4 bases from V and 7 bases from J, with 19 bases in between. The CDR3 here is CASSLKGSGDGTQYF. The CDR3 DNA is TGTGCCAGCTCACTTAAGGGGTCCGGGGATGGGACCCAGTACTTC.

This clone has just a few counts. CDR3 sequence: CAVTRTAGNTIYF. The CDR3 bases are TGTGCCGTCACTCGGACCGCGGGCAACACCATATATTTT. This chain joins TRBV6-1 and TRBJ1-3, with D unclear. Germline CDR1 and CDR2: MNHNS and SASEGT. The CDR3 contains 13 residues. V lost 11 bases and J lost 7, with 18 bases in between.

A few counts support this clone. Within the sample, other DNA sequences also encode this same CDR3. This chain links TRBV10-1 with TRBJ2-7; tentative D call: TRBD1 (5 bases). This CDR3 comprises 12 residues. CDR1 is WNHNN, CDR2 SYGVQD, per germline (reference sequence). With 6 bases removed from V and 1 base from J, the gap between germline ends came to 7 bases. Written as DNA, the CDR3 is TGCGCCAGCAGCCGGACATCCTACGAGCAGTACTTC. This sequence encodes CASSRTSYEQYF.

J is TRBJ2-5 and V is TRBV15, with D perhaps given as TRBD1 or TRBD2 (5 bases each). From germline, CDR1 is LNHNV and CDR2 YYDKDF (reference sequence). The germline V and J ends were trimmed by 0 bases and 3 bases, with 14 bases remaining between them. The CDR3 has 16 amino acids. CDR3 region: CATSRDKAGTEETQYF. For the CDR3, the DNA is TGTGCCACCAGCAGAGATAAGGCAGGGACGGAAGAGACCCAGTACTTC.

This clone has only one observation. V gene TRBV9 combines with J gene TRBJ2-1; 9 bases agree with TRBD1. The CDR3 spans 17 residues. Per the germline V gene, CDR1 is SGDLS and CDR2 is YYNGEE. Losses at the gene ends were 0 bases for V and 2 bases for J; bases not matched to a gene: 6. The CDR3 spells CASSVAWGTGPYNEQFF. Written as DNA, the CDR3 is TGTGCCAGCAGCGTAGCTTGGGGGACAGGGCCCTACAATGAGCAGTTCTTC. The variable domain in full, completed from reference TRBV9 and TRBJ2-1, reads DSGVTQTPKHLITATGQRVTLRCSPRSGDLSVYWYQQSLDQGLQFLIQYYNGEERAKGNILERFSAQQFPDLHSELNLSSLELGDSALYFCASSVAWGTGPYNEQFFGPGTRLTVL.

In regard to this clone: Other DNA sequences in the same sample also yield this CDR3. This chain uses TRBV7-9 with TRBJ1-5, with D perhaps matching TRBD1 (5 bases). The V gene's germline CDR1 is SEHNR and CDR2 FQNEAQ (reference sequence). Trimming removed 2 bases at V and 5 bases at J, with 7 bases between. There are 13 residues in the CDR3. CDR3 DNA: TGTGCCAGCAGCTTATTGGGGGATCAGCCCCAGCATTTT. The encoded protein is CASSLLGDQPQHF. Filled out from reference TRBV7-9 and TRBJ1-5, the complete variable domain reads DTGVSQNPRHKITKRGQNVTFRCDPISEHNRLYWYRQTLGQGPEFLTYFQNEAQLEKSRLLSDRFSAERPKGSFSTLEIQRTEQGDSAMYLCASSLLGDQPQHFGDGTRLSIL.

The V and J genes are TRBV5-4 and TRBJ2-3, with TRBD1 as a possible D gene (6 bases). Germline V gives CDR1 SGHNT, CDR2 YYREEE (reference sequence). Trimming stripped 4 bases from V and 0 bases from J, with 12 bases between. The CDR3 is 15 amino acids. The CDR3 loop reads CASSAGTTSTDTQYF. As DNA, the CDR3 is TGTGCCAGCAGCGCCGGGACAACTAGCACAGATACGCAGTATTTT.

This chain connects TRBV6-1 to TRBJ1-2; no firm D call. The CDR3 is made up of 15 amino acids. CDR1 and CDR2 from the germline V gene are MNHNS and SASEGT. V lost 6 bases to trimming and J lost 4 bases, with 18 bases between them. CDR3 in amino acids: CASSVAPGLGYGYTF. The CDR3 DNA follows: TGTGCCAGCAGCGTTGCTCCAGGACTGGGCTATGGCTACACCTTC.